Listed below are T cell receptor beta chains from one sample, sequenced in a study of CD8+CD57+ T cells in acquired aplastic anemia. TCRdb ran MiXCR on the reads and lists one entry per CDR3 protein. This sample has some 180,000 distinct CDR3 sequences; 63% occur once, and the top ten carry roughly 43%. What was sequenced was sorted CD4+, CD8+, or CD8+CD57+ T cells (not recorded which) from PBMCs. These receptors originate from a human donor with aplastic anemia. The CDR3 runs from the conserved cysteine through the conserved F or W. A D gene is named only where the DNA matches it firmly. Part of the rows lack a size; the others show once, few, many or a class for expanded clones.

cdr3_aa	cdr3_nt	d_call	v_call	j_call	clone_size
CASSPRGAGKIWNEQFF	TGTGCCAGCAGCCCGCGTGGAGCGGGCAAAATATGGAATGAGCAGTTCTTC	-	TRBV7-9	TRBJ2-1	few
CASSFLESSYEQYF	TGCGCCAGCAGCTTCCTAGAGAGCTCCTACGAGCAGTACTTC	-	TRBV5-1	TRBJ2-7	-
CASSTRTGFEQYF	TGTGCCAGTAGTACCAGGACAGGGTTCGAGCAGTACTTC	TRBD1	TRBV7-2	TRBJ2-7	-
CATADSSYNEQFF	TGTGCCACCGCGGACTCCTCCTACAATGAGCAGTTCTTC	-	TRBV24-1	TRBJ2-1	-
CAISAGQSYEQYF	TGTGCCATCAGTGCCGGGCAGTCCTACGAGCAGTACTTC	-	TRBV10-3	TRBJ2-7	many
CASSENFGSSYEQYF	TGTGCCAGCAGTGAAAATTTCGGGAGCTCCTACGAGCAGTACTTC	-	TRBV2	TRBJ2-7	-
CSAPPGQGNTEAFF	TGCAGTGCTCCGCCGGGACAGGGAAACACTGAAGCTTTCTTT	TRBD1	TRBV20-1	TRBJ1-1	-
CASSSRAGGYTDTQYF	TGTGCCAGCAGCTCCCGGGCGGGGGGTTACACAGATACGCAGTATTTT	TRBD2	TRBV5-5	TRBJ2-3	many
CASTKMGQDLYF	TGTGCCAGTACCAAGATGGGCCAAGATTTGTATTTT	-	TRBV19	TRBJ2-3	many
CSAGGQPNQPQHF	TGCAGTGCGGGGGGACAGCCAAATCAGCCCCAGCATTTT	TRBD1	TRBV20-1	TRBJ1-5	-
CSAQERERVYEQYF	TGCAGTGCTCAGGAGCGGGAGAGGGTCTACGAGCAGTACTTC	TRBD2	TRBV20-1	TRBJ2-7	-
CASSFGGDQPQHF	TGTGCCAGCAGCTTTGGTGGGGATCAGCCCCAGCATTTT	-	TRBV7-6	TRBJ1-5	many
CSAHGDSHNEQFF	TGCAGTGCTCACGGGGACTCACACAATGAGCAGTTCTTC	-	TRBV20-1	TRBJ2-1	-
CSASPVGIGETQYF	TGCAGTGCTAGCCCCGTGGGTATTGGGGAGACCCAGTACTTC	-	TRBV20-1	TRBJ2-5	-
CASRDPDVPQFF	TGCGCCAGCAGAGATCCTGATGTCCCACAGTTCTTC	-	TRBV10-2	TRBJ2-1	few
CASSLDRGQNYGYTF	TGTGCCAGCAGCTTAGACAGGGGGCAAAACTATGGCTACACCTTC	TRBD1	TRBV7-9	TRBJ1-2	-
CASSLDRGLPYEQYF	TGCGCCAGCAGCTTGGACAGGGGGCTTCCCTACGAGCAGTACTTC	TRBD1	TRBV5-1	TRBJ2-7	-
CASSTDRAQTQYF	TGTGCCAGCAGCACCGACAGGGCCCAGACGCAGTACTTC	TRBD1	TRBV11-2	TRBJ2-5	-
CSALPPGAFF	TGCAGTGCCCTTCCCCCGGGAGCTTTCTTT	-	TRBV20-1	TRBJ1-1	-
CATSSEGSAEAFF	TGTGCCACCAGCAGTGAGGGGTCTGCTGAAGCTTTCTTT	-	TRBV15	TRBJ1-1	-
CASTNSETQYF	TGCGCCAGCACCAACTCGGAGACCCAGTACTTC	-	TRBV5-1	TRBJ2-5	-
CASSLSYPGERAYEQYF	TGTGCCAGCAGCTTATCCTATCCAGGGGAAAGGGCCTACGAGCAGTACTTC	-	TRBV7-6	TRBJ2-7	-
CASTNREERNSPLHF	TGTGCCAGCACGAACAGGGAAGAGAGGAATTCACCCCTCCACTTT	-	TRBV2	TRBJ1-6	-
CSVVEMEAKNIQYF	TGCAGCGTTGTAGAAATGGAAGCCAAAAACATTCAGTACTTC	-	TRBV29-1	TRBJ2-4	-
CSARLGTGGYTF	TGCAGTGCTAGGTTGGGGACAGGGGGCTACACCTTC	TRBD1	TRBV20-1	TRBJ1-2	-
CASSLDPLGELFF	TGTGCCAGCAGCTTGGACCCCTTAGGGGAGCTGTTTTTT	-	TRBV13	TRBJ2-2	-
CASSPFWDRDTDTQYF	TGTGCCAGCAGCCCATTCTGGGACAGGGACACAGATACGCAGTATTTT	TRBD1	TRBV14	TRBJ2-3	-
CASRTGANRLNYGYTF	TGTGCCAGCAGGACAGGGGCGAATCGCCTTAACTATGGCTACACCTTC	TRBD1	TRBV7-9	TRBJ1-2	-
CAWSRGPPTATNEKLFF	TGTGCCTGGAGTAGGGGACCCCCCACGGCAACTAATGAAAAACTGTTTTTT	-	TRBV30	TRBJ1-4	few
CASSEGLKGLDTGELFF	TGTGCCAGCAGTGAGGGACTAAAGGGATTGGACACCGGGGAGCTGTTTTTT	TRBD2	TRBV2	TRBJ2-2	once
CASSSQGDSPLHF	TGTGCCAGCAGCTCTCAGGGGGACTCACCCCTCCACTTT	TRBD1	TRBV7-3	TRBJ1-6	-
CASSVDRDGYGYTF	TGTGCCAGCAGCGTGGACAGGGATGGGTATGGCTACACCTTC	TRBD1	TRBV9	TRBJ1-2	-
CSVAGQGSNNEQFF	TGCAGCGTTGCAGGACAGGGGAGCAACAATGAGCAGTTCTTC	TRBD1	TRBV29-1	TRBJ2-1	-
CASSVEGAGNQPQHF	TGTGCCAGCAGCGTAGAAGGGGCGGGCAATCAGCCCCAGCATTTT	-	TRBV9	TRBJ1-5	-
CASSRRRAGPNTQYF	TGTGCCAGCAGCCGCCGAAGGGCGGGTCCAAATACGCAGTATTTT	-	TRBV7-6	TRBJ2-3	-
CASSHKQGWEHTEAFF	TGTGCCAGCAGCCATAAACAGGGGTGGGAGCACACTGAAGCTTTCTTT	TRBD1	TRBV7-8	TRBJ1-1	-
CSARGAGGGDGYTF	TGCAGTGCTAGGGGAGCGGGTGGCGGGGATGGCTACACCTTC	-	TRBV20-1	TRBJ1-2	-
CASSPGTGDGTGELFF	TGTGCCAGCTCACCAGGGACAGGGGATGGCACCGGGGAGCTGTTTTTT	TRBD1	TRBV18	TRBJ2-2	-
CASSGRRLPAPSGNTIYF	TGTGCCAGCAGTGGAAGAAGGCTCCCCGCTCCCTCTGGAAACACCATATATTTT	-	TRBV6-1	TRBJ1-3	-
CSASVTGETQYF	TGCAGTGCTAGTGTCACAGGGGAGACCCAGTACTTC	-	TRBV20-1	TRBJ2-5	many
CASSTAGTSGSFTDTQYF	TGCGCCAGCAGCACTGCCGGGACTAGCGGTTCCTTCACAGATACGCAGTATTTT	TRBD2	TRBV5-1	TRBJ2-3	-